The 20 T cell receptor beta chains below were found in one sample sequenced in a study of blood T cell repertoires in COVID-19. Method: immunoSEQ multiplex PCR; TCRdb's copy keeps in-frame clones and lacks some. In the table there are under 200,000 clones, 60% to 85% of which are singletons. Input material: peripheral blood. The receptors were sampled from a man between 65 and 85 years old with acute or convalescent COVID-19.

CDR3 sequence (DNA): TGCAGCGTTGAAGTATCGGGGGGTAATGGCTACACCTTC. Protein: CSVEVSGGNGYTF. This rearrangement joins TRBV29-1 to TRBJ1-2, with D tentatively TRBD1 (5 bases). The V gene lost 1 base and the J gene lost 6 bases, with 12 bases spanning the gap. There are 13 residues in the CDR3. CDR1 SQVTM and CDR2 ANQGSEA come from the germline V gene.

V usage is TRBV27 and J usage is TRBJ2-1; 7 bases align to TRBD1. V was pared by 6 bases and J by 7 bases, with 6 bases of the junction left unmatched. Germline V CDR1 and CDR2: MNHEY, SMNVEV (reference sequence). The CDR3 has 13 amino acids. DNA of the CDR3: TGTGCCAGCAGCCTACAGGGGATAAATGAGCAGTTCTTC. This codes for CASSLQGINEQFF.

The chain uses TRBV5-5 and TRBJ1-1; the D gene is possibly TRBD1 (5 bases). Trimming cost V 3 bases and J 3 bases, with 12 bases left between them. The CDR3 extends over 14 amino acids. Germline CDR1 SGHKS, CDR2 YYEKEE (reference sequence). CDR3 loop: CASSSNWGDTEAFF. Written as DNA, the CDR3 is TGTGCCAGCAGCTCAAACTGGGGGGACACTGAAGCTTTCTTT.

The V and J genes are TRBV11-3 and TRBJ2-1; D is unresolved. The CDR3 consists of 16 residues. Germline values: CDR1 SGHNT, CDR2 YENEEA. Trimming took off 1 base at V and 0 bases at J, with 10 bases between the two ends. The CDR3 sequence is CASSLGRFSSYNEQFF. The CDR3 DNA reads TGTGCCAGCAGCTTAGGTAGATTTAGCTCCTACAATGAGCAGTTCTTC.

V usage is TRBV7-8 and J usage is TRBJ2-1; D gene ambiguous. Germline assignment: CDR1 SGHVS and CDR2 FQNEAQ. The V end lost 0 bases, the J end lost 4 bases, and 10 bases lay between the germline ends. This CDR3 region has 15 residues. The CDR3 coding sequence is TGTGCCAGCAGCTTAGCACAGTTGCTTTACAATGAGCAGTTCTTC. Translation: CASSLAQLLYNEQFF.

The genes are TRBV2 and TRBJ2-3, with 7 bases identical to TRBD2. Trimming removed 5 bases from V and 4 bases from J; junction bases left unmatched: 12. This CDR3 comprises 16 residues. CDR1 is SNHLY and CDR2 is FYNNEI in the germline V gene. The CDR3 reads CASSSTSAGRADTQYF. The DNA for the CDR3 is TGTGCCAGCAGTTCAACTAGCGCGGGGAGGGCAGATACGCAGTATTTT.

V usage is TRBV19 and J usage is TRBJ2-7; D might be TRBD1 (6 bases). The CDR3 loop spans 15 amino acids. The germline CDR1 and CDR2 sequences are LNHDA and SQIVND (reference sequence). V was pared by 3 bases and J by 9 bases, with 21 bases between. CDR3 amino acids: CASSILSDSSRMQYF. CDR3 in DNA: TGTGCCAGTAGTATTCTCTCGGACAGTTCGCGAATGCAGTACTTC.

J is TRBJ1-5 and V is TRBV28; D possibly corresponds to TRBD1 (6 bases). The CDR3 consists of 14 residues. Trimming shortened V by 3 bases and J by 10 bases, and 16 bases separated the two germline ends. Germline loops: CDR1 MDHEN, CDR2 SYDVKM. In DNA form, the CDR3 reads TGTGCCAGCAGTTTCGGGACAAATATCAGCCCCCAGCATTTT. It yields the protein CASSFGTNISPQHF. The full variable domain, its missing parts supplied by reference TRBV28 and TRBJ1-5, is DVKVTQSSRYLVKRTGEKVFLECVQDMDHENMFWYRQDPGLGLRLIYFSYDVKMKEKGDIPEGYSVSREKKERFSLILESASTNQTSMYLCASSFGTNISPQHFGDGTRLSIL.

Turning to this clone: The same CDR3 also results from other DNA sequences found in this sample. This chain joins TRBV30 and TRBJ2-7, with 13 nucleotides matching TRBD2. Germline CDR1 GTSNPN, CDR2 SVGIG (reference sequence). The CDR3 contains 15 residues. The V and J ends lost 0 bases and 4 bases, in that order; junction bases with no gene match: 3. The CDR3 nucleotides read TGTGCCTGGAGTGTTCGGACTAGCGGGAGTTACGAGCAGTACTTC. It specifies CAWSVRTSGSYEQYF.

This clone was found once. The rearrangement joins TRBV6-5 to TRBJ1-2; 9 bases agree with TRBD1. The CDR3 extends over 16 amino acids. Germline loops: CDR1 MNHEY, CDR2 SVGAGI. V was pared by 2 bases and J by 0 bases, with 4 bases of the junction left unmatched. The CDR3, as DNA: TGTGCCAGCAGTTACGTCGGGACAGGGACTAACTATGGCTACACCTTC. Translating it yields CASSYVGTGTNYGYTF.

This clone came up once. The genes are TRBV2 and TRBJ2-1; D is possibly TRBD2 (7 bases). Trimming removed 6 bases at V and 14 bases at J, with 20 bases between. The germline V gene has CDR1 SNHLY and CDR2 FYNNEI. The CDR3 consists of 13 residues. The CDR3 protein is CASRSTWGGGEFF. The CDR3 bases are TGTGCCAGCAGGTCGACATGGGGGGGCGGTGAGTTCTTC.

The chain uses TRBV19 and TRBJ2-5, with 9 bases aligning to TRBD1. V dropped 4 bases and J dropped 5; count of bases not matched to a gene: 8. The CDR3 totals 15 residues. From germline, CDR1 is LNHDA and CDR2 SQIVND (reference sequence). CDR3 protein: CASSTPGQGLETQYF. In DNA, the CDR3 is TGTGCCAGTAGTACTCCGGGACAGGGTTTGGAGACCCAGTACTTC.

The gene calls are TRBV6-4 and TRBJ2-1; weak D call: TRBD2 (7 bases). Trimming removed 6 bases at V and 7 bases at J, with 22 bases between. The CDR3 contains 16 residues. CDR1 is MRHNA, CDR2 SNTAGT, per germline. CDR3 in DNA: TGTGCCAGCAGCGTATCCGTCGGGGGGCCCTGGAATGAGCAGTTCTTC. It is translated as CASSVSVGGPWNEQFF.

This sequence joins TRBV10-3 and TRBJ1-4, with D uncertain. CDR3 size: 13 residues. V lost 3 bases to trimming and J lost 4 bases, with 6 bases between them. Germline assignment: CDR1 ENHRY and CDR2 SYGVKD. The CDR3: CAISDSLNEKLFF. The CDR3 region has the DNA TGTGCCATCAGTGATAGTCTTAATGAAAAACTGTTTTTT.

The CDR3 DNA sequence: TGCGCCAGCAGCTTGGGCGGGTCTCCGGGTGGCTACACCTTC. It codes for CASSLGGSPGGYTF. The chain combines TRBV5-1 with TRBJ1-2, with no clear D. The CDR3 sequence is 14 residues long. Germline V gene data show CDR1 as SGHRS and CDR2 as YFSETQ. V lost 0 bases and J 7 bases, leaving 13 bases between the germline ends.

This chain connects TRBV30 to TRBJ2-1; no reliable D call. This CDR3 contains 12 residues. V lost 4 bases and J 6 bases, leaving 10 bases between the germline ends. Germline assignment: CDR1 GTSNPN and CDR2 SVGIG (reference sequence). This CDR3 is CAWTASGNEQFF. For the CDR3, the DNA is TGTGCCTGGACTGCGTCGGGCAATGAGCAGTTCTTC.

The CDR3 spells CASSPPSQGGQPQHF. The CDR3 DNA reads as TGTGCCAGCTCACCACCGTCCCAGGGCGGACAGCCCCAGCATTTT. The V gene is TRBV18, the J gene TRBJ1-5; perhaps TRBD1 as D (5 bases). V lost 0 bases to trimming and J lost 7 bases, with 13 bases between them. The CDR3 has 15 residues. In germline, CDR1 is KGHSH, CDR2 LQKENI.

The rearrangement uses TRBV25-1 and TRBJ1-5, with TRBD1 as a possible D gene (5 bases). Germline V gene sequence: CDR1 MGHDK, CDR2 SYGVNS. Trimming cost V 5 bases and J 5 bases, with 7 bases left between them. The CDR3 is 12 residues long. CDR3 in amino acids: CASSSGYQPQHF. The CDR3 DNA reads TGTGCCAGCAGTTCAGGGTATCAGCCCCAGCATTTT.

V is TRBV19 and J is TRBJ2-1, with D tentatively TRBD2 (5 bases). The CDR3 sequence is 15 residues long. The ends were cut back, 5 bases at V and 0 bases at J, with 11 bases in the middle. CDR1 and CDR2 from the germline V gene are LNHDA and SQIVND (reference sequence). The CDR3 loop is CASSVLGSSYNEQFF. As DNA, the CDR3 is TGTGCCAGTAGTGTTTTGGGGAGCTCCTACAATGAGCAGTTCTTC.

The chain employs TRBV4-1 and TRBJ2-7; the match to TRBD2 covers 15 bases. This CDR3 comprises 15 residues. Germline-derived CDR1 and CDR2 are MGHRA and YSYEKL. Unmatched junction bases numbered 6, after V lost 5 bases and J lost 7 bases. The CDR3 DNA is TGCGCCAGCAGCACAGGACTAGCGGGGGGGCGAGAGCAGTACTTC. Translating it yields CASSTGLAGGREQYF.